This TCR beta chain was observed in a study of T cell responses to AZD1222 COVID-19 vaccine. The protocol was immunoSEQ multiplex PCR, while the TCRdb copy is restricted to in-frame clones and leaves out a portion. The sample shows about 120,000 clones, roughly 90% of them seen only once. The sequence was obtained from an adult who received the AZD1222 COVID-19 vaccine. Sequences were derived from peripheral blood, sampled 28 days after the second AZD1222 dose.

The CDR3 DNA follows: TGTGCCAGCACCAGGGGGCTGAGCTATGGCTACACCTTC. It codes for CASTRGLSYGYTF. V and J are TRBV27 and TRBJ1-2, with TRBD1 matching over 8 bases. Unmatched junction bases numbered 5, after V lost 7 bases and J lost 4 bases. The CDR3 is 13 amino acids. Germline values: CDR1 MNHEY, CDR2 SMNVEV (reference sequence).